A single sample is the source of the 18 T cell receptor beta chains below, sequenced in a study of T cells in localized non-small cell lung cancer. Assay: immunoSEQ multiplex PCR; the TCRdb copy retains only in-frame clones and omits some. The repertoire holds 31,000 or so clones, approximately 86% seen once, with around 4.2% in the top ten. The sequencing used peripheral blood mononuclear cells, collected before any cancer treatment. The origin of the receptors is a woman aged 40 to 75 with stage III lung adenocarcinoma.

The V and J genes are TRBV6-1 and TRBJ2-2; D unclear. The length of the CDR3 is 13 residues. The germline V gene encodes CDR1 MNHNS and CDR2 SASEGT. V lost 6 bases, J lost 9 bases, and 14 bases lay in between. The CDR3 DNA reads as TGTGCCAGCAGAGGCAGGCCGGACCGGGAGCTGTTTTTT. Protein sequence: CASRGRPDRELFF.

The chain has TRBV29-1 and TRBJ1-1; D gene unclear. The CDR3 totals 11 residues. Trimming left V 6 bases short and J 0 bases short, with 5 bases between. Germline loops: CDR1 SQVTM, CDR2 ANQGSEA. This chain's CDR3 is CSVVLNTEAFF. CDR3 sequence (DNA): TGCAGCGTAGTTCTGAACACTGAAGCTTTCTTT.

In DNA form, the CDR3 reads TGTGCCAGCAGTTCCCAGCGGGGGTCGTCCTACGAGCAGTACTTC. It codes for CASSSQRGSSYEQYF. This rearrangement joins TRBV6-1 to TRBJ2-7, with 8 bases fitting TRBD2. Trimming cost V 5 bases and J 1 base; bases outside gene matches: 7. Germline V gene sequence: CDR1 MNHNS, CDR2 SASEGT. The CDR3 totals 15 residues.

The gene calls are TRBV20-1 and TRBJ2-3, with 8 positions matching TRBD2. The CDR3 is made up of 11 amino acids. V shed 6 bases, J shed 9 bases, and the junction held 5 bases outside the gene matches. Looked up from germline, CDR1 is DFQATT and CDR2 is SNEGSKA (reference sequence). The CDR3 DNA follows: TGCAGTGCGGACGGGGGGGGGACGCAGTATTTT. Translation gives CSADGGGTQYF.

This rearrangement joins TRBV28 to TRBJ1-5; D is perhaps TRBD1 (5 bases). This CDR3 has 14 residues. Germline loops: CDR1 MDHEN, CDR2 SYDVKM. V was trimmed by 3 bases and J by 3 bases, leaving 9 bases between them. The CDR3 loop reads CASSLRQLNQPQHF. The CDR3 DNA follows: TGTGCCAGCAGTTTGAGACAGCTCAATCAGCCCCAGCATTTT.

This sequence joins TRBV7-2 and TRBJ2-1; 8 positions match TRBD1. After removal of 1 base from V and 6 bases from J, the junction contained 5 bases not matched to a gene. CDR1 and CDR2 from the germline V gene are SGHTA and FQGNSA. The CDR3 spans 15 residues. The CDR3 coding sequence is TGTGCCAGCAGCTTAGTGGGACAGGCTTTCAATGAGCAGTTCTTC. Translation gives CASSLVGQAFNEQFF.

This clone was picked up one time. V and J are TRBV6-5 and TRBJ2-7, with D possibly called TRBD1 or TRBD2 (5 bases each). This CDR3 region has 15 residues. V dropped 6 bases and J dropped 0 bases, with 15 bases sitting between them. Germline CDR1 and CDR2: MNHEY and SVGAGI. The CDR3 here is CASRLRRDASYEQYF. In nucleotides, the CDR3 is TGTGCCAGCAGGTTACGCAGGGACGCCTCCTACGAGCAGTACTTC.

The chain combines TRBV9 with TRBJ2-7; 7 bases fit TRBD1. Germline CDR1 is SGDLS and CDR2 is YYNGEE. V gave up 6 bases and J gave up 2 bases; unmatched junction bases: 8. This CDR3 comprises 14 residues. CDR3 protein: CASTSDRIPYEQYF. The CDR3 nucleotides are TGTGCCAGCACCTCGGACAGGATTCCCTACGAGCAGTACTTC.

This clone came up a few times. The J gene is TRBJ2-1, the V gene TRBV19; 9 positions match TRBD2. The germline V gene encodes CDR1 LNHDA and CDR2 SQIVND (reference sequence). The CDR3 length is 14 residues. V was clipped by 9 bases and J by 4 bases; unmatched bases: 7. The CDR3 region is CASGVAGDYNEQFF. The CDR3 nucleotides read TGTGCCAGCGGGGTAGCGGGGGATTACAATGAGCAGTTCTTC.

V and J are TRBV5-1 and TRBJ1-1; possibly TRBD1 for D (5 bases). The CDR3 is 13 residues long. Germline CDR1 is SGHRS and CDR2 is YFSETQ. V shed 2 bases and J shed 4 bases, with 9 bases lying between them. In DNA, the CDR3 is TGCGCCAGCAGCTTAAGGGGAGGCACTGAAGCTTTCTTT. Amino acids: CASSLRGGTEAFF. The variable domain in full, completed from reference TRBV5-1 and TRBJ1-1, reads KAGVTQTPRYLIKTRGQQVTLSCSPISGHRSVSWYQQTPGQGLQFLFEYFSETQRNKGNFPGRFSGRQFSNSRSEMNVSTLELGDSALYLCASSLRGGTEAFFGQGTRLTVV.

This chain joins TRBV5-4 and TRBJ1-5; no clear D gene. The ends were cut back, 0 bases at V and 4 bases at J, with 2 bases in the middle. CDR1 SGHNT and CDR2 YYREEE come from the germline V gene (reference sequence). The CDR3 consists of 12 residues. The CDR3 DNA sequence: TGTGCCAGCAGCTTGGGGAATCAGCCCCAGCATTTT. Amino acid sequence: CASSLGNQPQHF.

This clone has a single count. This chain uses TRBV5-6 with TRBJ1-1; possibly TRBD1 for D (5 bases). V dropped 3 bases and J dropped 0 bases, with 18 bases sitting between them. CDR1 is SGHDT, CDR2 YYEEEE, per germline. CDR3 length equals 17 residues. The CDR3 sequence is CASSSLTGARLNTEAFF. Written as DNA, the CDR3 is TGTGCCAGCAGCTCACTAACAGGAGCCAGATTGAACACTGAAGCTTTCTTT. The full variable domain, in which reference TRBV5-6 and TRBJ1-1 provide the parts outside the CDR3, is DAGVTQSPTHLIKTRGQQVTLRCSPKSGHDTVSWYQQALGQGPQFIFQYYEEEERQRGNFPDRFSGHQFPNYSSELNVNALLLGDSALYLCASSSLTGARLNTEAFFGQGTRLTVV.

The chain has TRBV4-2 and TRBJ2-7; 14 positions agree with TRBD2. The J segment lost 2 bases and the V segment lost 4 bases, leaving 7 bases of the junction unmatched. This CDR3 has 17 residues. In germline, CDR1 is LGHNA, CDR2 YNFKEQ. CDR3 DNA: TGTGCCAGCAGCCTACCGGGACTAGCGGGGGTCCCCTACGAGCAGTACTTC. This sequence encodes CASSLPGLAGVPYEQYF.

The rearrangement uses TRBV7-2 and TRBJ2-3; 8 nucleotides align to TRBD2. Germline V CDR1 and CDR2: SGHTA, FQGNSA. J was trimmed by 5 bases and V by 2 bases; bases with no gene match: 12. This CDR3 comprises 17 residues. The CDR3 sequence is CASSLQASGGVGDTQYF. In DNA, the CDR3 is TGTGCCAGCAGCTTACAGGCATCGGGAGGGGTCGGAGATACGCAGTATTTT. Full variable domain (outside the CDR3, taken from reference TRBV7-2 and TRBJ2-3): GAGVSQSPSNKVTEKGKDVELRCDPISGHTALYWYRQSLGQGLEFLIYFQGNSAPDKSGLPSDRFSAERTGGSVSTLTIQRTQQEDSAVYLCASSLQASGGVGDTQYFGPGTRLTVL.

This rearrangement joins TRBV5-4 to TRBJ2-5; 8 positions match TRBD1. The junction had 4 bases not matched to a gene; V was cut back by 0 bases and J by 0 bases. The CDR3 contains 16 residues. Germline V gene sequence: CDR1 SGHNT, CDR2 YYREEE (reference sequence). The DNA of the CDR3 is TGTGCCAGCAGCTTGGGGGTGACAGGGGACCAAGAGACCCAGTACTTC. This encodes CASSLGVTGDQETQYF.

The V and J genes are TRBV6-4 and TRBJ2-3; TRBD2 matches at 10 bases. The CDR3 totals 15 residues. Germline trimming cut 3 bases from V and 4 bases from J; bases unmatched to any gene: 4. The germline CDR1 and CDR2 sequences are MRHNA and SNTAGT. CDR3 in amino acids: CASSESGGASDTQYF. The DNA of the CDR3 is TGTGCCAGCAGTGAAAGCGGGGGGGCTTCAGATACGCAGTATTTT.

V gene TRBV7-6 combines with J gene TRBJ1-6; possibly TRBD1 for D (6 bases). The ends were cut back, 6 bases at V and 0 bases at J, with 18 bases in the middle. In germline, CDR1 is SGHVS, CDR2 FNYEAQ. The CDR3 contains 18 residues. The CDR3, as DNA: TGTGCCAGCAGTTCGGGGACATTCCGGAGCTCCTATAATTCACCCCTCCACTTT. This sequence encodes CASSSGTFRSSYNSPLHF.

This chain uses TRBV7-2 with TRBJ1-5; D is perhaps TRBD1 (6 bases). Germline CDR1 and CDR2: SGHTA and FQGNSA. Trimming took 5 bases from V and 0 from J, leaving 11 bases between them. The length of the CDR3 is 15 residues. The CDR3 DNA follows: TGTGCCAGCAGCCGGACAGTAAATAGCAATCAGCCCCAGCATTTT. This gives the protein CASSRTVNSNQPQHF.